Shown below are 2 T cell receptor beta chains from a single sample sequenced in a study of early T cells in non-severe SARS-CoV-2 infection. TCRdb reprocessed the 5' RACE reads via MiXCR and lists one record per CDR3 protein. The repertoire consists of more than 50,000 distinct CDR3 sequences, with around 13% occurring once and the leading ten covering around 1.4%. Sample: whole blood, taken at baseline. These receptors came from an adult who was a healthcare worker with PCR-confirmed SARS-CoV-2 infection or an uninfected control (not recorded which).

This clonotype was detected only a few times. V is TRBV6-1 and J is TRBJ1-1; D uncertain. Trimming shortened V by 7 bases and J by 5 bases, and 5 bases separated the two germline ends. Germline V CDR1 and CDR2: MNHNS, SASEGT. CDR3 length equals 10 residues. DNA of the CDR3: TGTGCCAGCACGAGGACTGAAGCTTTCTTT. Amino acid sequence: CASTRTEAFF.

Of note for this clonotype: Germline and junction disagree at one end, which may indicate a read error. The chain uses TRBV18 and TRBJ2-5; 7 bases match TRBD2. Germline V gene sequence: CDR1 KGHSH, CDR2 LQKENI. The CDR3 sequence is 17 residues long. CDR3 amino acids: CASSPPLGSGLQETQYF. For the CDR3, the DNA is TGTGCCAGCTCGCCACCCCTAGGTAGCGGGTTGCAAGAGACCCAGTACTTC.